Listed below are T cell receptor beta chains from one sample, sequenced in a study of control samples from healthy donors and cancer patients. The protocol was immunoSEQ multiplex PCR, while the TCRdb copy is restricted to in-frame clones and leaves out a portion. The sample has under 200,000 clones, just over 90% seen once. Sequences were obtained from blood. These TCRs come from a woman aged 55-69 years in good health. The CDR3 runs from the conserved cysteine through the conserved F or W. The order of the fields is D gene, J gene, V gene, clone size, CDR3 protein, CDR3 DNA. The D gene is left open where the match is weak. Size tells how often a clone was seen (once, few, many) or the class of an expanded clone, and some rows leave it out.

D gene: TRBD2; J gene: TRBJ2-1; V gene: TRBV7-2; clone size: -; CDR3 protein: CASSAPPPGTRDEQFF; CDR3 DNA: TGTGCCAGCAGCGCCCCTCCCCCCGGGACTAGAGATGAGCAGTTCTTC
D gene: TRBD1; J gene: TRBJ1-1; V gene: TRBV6-5; clone size: -; CDR3 protein: CASSYVGQGSAFF; CDR3 DNA: TGTGCCAGCAGTTACGTGGGACAGGGCTCAGCTTTCTTT
D gene: -; J gene: TRBJ2-1; V gene: TRBV5-1; clone size: -; CDR3 protein: CASSLGQSGDEQFF; CDR3 DNA: TGCGCCAGCAGCCTCGGACAGAGTGGAGATGAGCAGTTCTTC
D gene: TRBD2; J gene: TRBJ2-5; V gene: TRBV4-1; clone size: -; CDR3 protein: CASSQGVRTSIQTQYF; CDR3 DNA: TGCGCCAGCAGCCAAGGGGTAAGGACTAGCATCCAGACCCAGTACTTC
D gene: TRBD1; J gene: TRBJ1-2; V gene: TRBV18; clone size: -; CDR3 protein: CASSPGQGSYGYTF; CDR3 DNA: TGTGCCAGCTCACCGGGACAGGGAAGCTATGGCTACACCTTC
D gene: TRBD1; J gene: TRBJ1-3; V gene: TRBV2; clone size: -; CDR3 protein: CASNEQGNSGNTIYF; CDR3 DNA: TGTGCCAGCAATGAACAGGGGAACTCTGGAAACACCATATATTTT
D gene: -; J gene: TRBJ2-7; V gene: TRBV7-9; clone size: -; CDR3 protein: CASSLAEGGGEQYF; CDR3 DNA: TGTGCCAGCAGCTTAGCAGAGGGTGGCGGCGAGCAGTACTTC
D gene: -; J gene: TRBJ1-6; V gene: TRBV4-3; clone size: once; CDR3 protein: CASSQDPGFRSPLHF; CDR3 DNA: TGCGCCAGCAGCCAAGACCCGGGTTTTCGTTCACCCCTCCACTTT
D gene: -; J gene: TRBJ1-6; V gene: TRBV2; clone size: -; CDR3 protein: CASSGGAGSYNSPLHF; CDR3 DNA: TGTGCCAGCAGTGGGGGGGCAGGCTCCTATAATTCACCCCTCCACTTT
D gene: TRBD1; J gene: TRBJ1-2; V gene: TRBV2; clone size: -; CDR3 protein: CASSGDRGWAGYTF; CDR3 DNA: TGTGCCAGCAGCGGGGACAGGGGTTGGGCTGGCTACACCTTC
D gene: -; J gene: TRBJ1-1; V gene: TRBV7-2; clone size: few; CDR3 protein: CASSLFRGVETEAFF; CDR3 DNA: TGTGCCAGCAGCTTATTTCGGGGGGTAGAAACTGAAGCTTTCTTT
D gene: -; J gene: TRBJ2-5; V gene: TRBV5-1; clone size: once; CDR3 protein: CASSLLEETQYF; CDR3 DNA: TGCGCCAGCAGCTTGTTGGAAGAGACCCAGTACTTC
D gene: -; J gene: TRBJ1-5; V gene: TRBV6-2/TRBV6-3; clone size: -; CDR3 protein: CASSSQGSGQPQHF; CDR3 DNA: TGTGCCAGCAGTTCTCAGGGGTCGGGGCAGCCCCAGCATTTT
D gene: -; J gene: TRBJ1-6; V gene: TRBV5-4; clone size: -; CDR3 protein: CASSLSRNYNSPLHF; CDR3 DNA: TGTGCCAGCAGCTTGTCCCGGAACTATAATTCACCCCTCCACTTT
D gene: -; J gene: TRBJ1-5; V gene: TRBV3-1/TRBV3-2; clone size: -; CDR3 protein: CASSQDSNQPQHF; CDR3 DNA: TGTGCCAGCAGCCAGGATAGCAATCAGCCCCAGCATTTT
D gene: -; J gene: TRBJ1-1; V gene: TRBV5-1; clone size: -; CDR3 protein: CASSLGAGDGISTEAFF; CDR3 DNA: TGCGCCAGCAGCTTGGGAGCTGGGGATGGGATCTCCACTGAAGCTTTCTTT
D gene: -; J gene: TRBJ1-1; V gene: TRBV19; clone size: -; CDR3 protein: CASSRGGVSEAFF; CDR3 DNA: TGTGCCAGTAGCCGCGGAGGGGTTAGTGAGGCTTTCTTT
D gene: -; J gene: TRBJ2-5; V gene: TRBV5-1; clone size: -; CDR3 protein: CASSLVLNYQQETQYF; CDR3 DNA: TGCGCCAGCAGCTTGGTTCTTAACTACCAACAAGAGACCCAGTACTTC
D gene: -; J gene: TRBJ1-1; V gene: TRBV5-1; clone size: -; CDR3 protein: CASSPPGRGTEAFF; CDR3 DNA: TGCGCCAGCAGTCCGCCAGGGCGCGGCACTGAAGCTTTCTTT
D gene: TRBD2; J gene: TRBJ2-2; V gene: TRBV4-2; clone size: -; CDR3 protein: CASSHTLAGGPRTGELFF; CDR3 DNA: TGTGCCAGCAGCCACACACTAGCGGGGGGGCCTCGGACCGGGGAGCTGTTTTTT
D gene: TRBD2; J gene: TRBJ2-2; V gene: TRBV4-2; clone size: once; CDR3 protein: CASSQGAVGGGAGTGELFF; CDR3 DNA: TGTGCCAGCAGCCAAGGGGCTGTCGGCGGGGGGGCAGGCACCGGGGAGCTGTTTTTT
D gene: TRBD1; J gene: TRBJ1-2; V gene: TRBV7-2; clone size: -; CDR3 protein: CASSEDRGGYGYTF; CDR3 DNA: TGTGCCAGCAGCGAAGACAGGGGGGGATATGGCTACACCTTC
D gene: -; J gene: TRBJ2-3; V gene: TRBV27; clone size: -; CDR3 protein: CASSLTSTDTQYF; CDR3 DNA: TGTGCCAGCAGTCTGACAAGCACGGATACGCAGTATTTT
D gene: TRBD2; J gene: TRBJ2-7; V gene: TRBV18; clone size: -; CDR3 protein: CASSQGGYEQYF; CDR3 DNA: TGTGCCAGCTCCCAGGGAGGGTACGAGCAGTACTTC
D gene: -; J gene: TRBJ2-5; V gene: TRBV10-2; clone size: -; CDR3 protein: CASSDYTFQETQYF; CDR3 DNA: TGCGCCAGCAGTGACTACACCTTCCAAGAGACCCAGTACTTC
D gene: TRBD1; J gene: TRBJ1-1; V gene: TRBV19; clone size: -; CDR3 protein: CASKGQGISRTEAFF; CDR3 DNA: TGTGCCAGTAAGGGACAGGGGATTTCGAGGACTGAAGCTTTCTTT
D gene: TRBD1; J gene: TRBJ1-2; V gene: TRBV5-4; clone size: once; CDR3 protein: CASSPWESWTGNYAGYTF; CDR3 DNA: TGTGCCAGCAGCCCCTGGGAGAGTTGGACAGGGAATTATGCGGGCTACACCTTC
D gene: TRBD1; J gene: TRBJ2-3; V gene: TRBV5-1; clone size: -; CDR3 protein: CASSLATGAPIADTQYF; CDR3 DNA: TGCGCCAGCAGCTTGGCCACAGGGGCTCCCATAGCAGATACGCAGTATTTT
D gene: -; J gene: TRBJ1-2; V gene: TRBV6-5; clone size: -; CDR3 protein: CASSLPGSRDGYTF; CDR3 DNA: TGTGCCAGCAGTTTACCAGGGAGTCGGGACGGCTACACCTTC
D gene: -; J gene: TRBJ2-2; V gene: TRBV29-1; clone size: once; CDR3 protein: CSVEGLNTGELFF; CDR3 DNA: TGCAGCGTTGAGGGACTTAACACCGGGGAGCTGTTTTTT
D gene: -; J gene: TRBJ1-1; V gene: TRBV5-5; clone size: once; CDR3 protein: CASSFVGGEAFF; CDR3 DNA: TGTGCCAGCAGCTTCGTTGGGGGGGAAGCTTTCTTT
D gene: -; J gene: TRBJ2-2; V gene: TRBV6-2/TRBV6-3; clone size: -; CDR3 protein: CASSYPFGRPNTGELFF; CDR3 DNA: TGTGCCAGCAGTTACCCTTTCGGACGGCCGAACACCGGGGAGCTGTTTTTT